This passage covers 3 T cell receptor beta chains from one sample sequenced in a study of CXCR3-negative and CXCR3-positive naive CD8 T cells. Overall study findings and caveats: Higher TRB CDR3 hydrophobicity marked CXCR3-positive naive cells relative to CXCR3-negative naive cells.

These receptors' antigens are unknown. The TRB cDNA libraries were prepared by 5' RACE with UMI labels. TCRdb reprocessed the 5' RACE reads and keeps a single row for each CDR3 protein, giving no DNA. The repertoire shows over 150,000 distinct CDR3 sequences; the top ten hold less than 0.55%. The sample taken for sequencing was naive CXCR3+ CD8+ T cells from blood. The subset: CD45RO-CCR7+CD27+CD95- naive CD8+ T cells expressing CXCR3 (TNR3+). These receptor sequences come from a human donor in good health. Some clones in this sample may be carry-over from other donors' samples.

V gene TRBV28 combines with J gene TRBJ2-7; lacking DNA, the TRBD1 call made by TCRdb goes unchecked. The CDR3 extends over 12 amino acids. Germline CDR1 is MDHEN and CDR2 is SYDVKM. CDR3 in amino acids: CASITPGREQYF. The full variable domain, in which reference TRBV28 and TRBJ2-7 provide the parts outside the CDR3, is DVKVTQSSRYLVKRTGEKVFLECVQDMDHENMFWYRQDPGLGLRLIYFSYDVKMKEKGDIPEGYSVSREKKERFSLILESASTNQTSMYLCASITPGREQYFGPGTRLTVT.

This chain connects TRBV2 to TRBJ2-3; TCRdb calls TRBD2, which cannot be checked without DNA. This CDR3 contains 16 residues. Germline V lookup: CDR1 SNHLY, CDR2 FYNNEI. CDR3 sequence reads: CASSFGLAGGSDTQYF.

The rearrangement links TRBV29-1 to TRBJ1-2. The CDR3 totals 13 residues. CDR1 is SQVTM and CDR2 is ANQGSEA in the germline V gene. CDR3 region: CSVPSKAGDGYTF.